Below, 17 T cell receptor beta chains from the same sample are listed, as sequenced in a study of technical replicates of blood from a few donors. TCRdb's table, derived via immunoSEQ multiplex PCR, lists solely in-frame clones and lacks some. The table records 67,000 or so clones, around 95% of them present only once. The sequencing input was T cells isolated from PBMCs. The receptors shown here come from a human donor in good health.

The chain has TRBV19 and TRBJ1-5; tentatively, D is TRBD1 (5 bases). The CDR3 is 15 amino acids. V dropped 3 bases and J dropped 2 bases, with 11 bases sitting between them. CDR1 is LNHDA and CDR2 is SQIVND in the germline V gene (reference sequence). The CDR3 reads CASSIFLGGNQPQHF. CDR3 in DNA: TGTGCCAGTAGTATCTTCCTAGGGGGCAATCAGCCCCAGCATTTT.

The chain combines TRBV13 with TRBJ2-7; 8 bases fit TRBD2. Trimming took 8 bases from V and 1 from J; bases not matched to a gene: 1. The CDR3 loop spans 12 amino acids. Germline-derived CDR1 and CDR2 are PRHDT and FYEKMQ (reference sequence). CDR3 protein: CASAGGSYEQYF. CDR3 nucleotides: TGTGCCAGCGCGGGGGGATCCTACGAGCAGTACTTC.

This chain joins TRBV5-8 and TRBJ1-2; TRBD1 might be the D (6 bases). This CDR3 contains 15 residues. The germline CDR1 and CDR2 sequences are SGHTS and YDEGEE. Trimming cost V 7 bases and J 8 bases, with 24 bases left between them. CDR3 protein: CASGDGQPLIRGYTF. Written as DNA, the CDR3 is TGTGCCAGCGGAGACGGACAGCCCTTAATCCGGGGCTACACCTTC.

The CDR3 DNA follows: TGCGCCAGCAGCCAAGAAAGCGGGGGGTTCACAGATACGCAGTATTTT. It codes for CASSQESGGFTDTQYF. This chain connects TRBV4-1 to TRBJ2-3; 9 bases fit TRBD2. Germline loops: CDR1 MGHRA, CDR2 YSYEKL. The V gene end was trimmed by 0 bases and the J gene end by 2 bases; junction bases not matched to a gene: 3. This CDR3 spans 16 amino acids.

This clone has a single count. This chain links TRBV4-2 with TRBJ2-7; the match to TRBD2 covers 9 bases. CDR3 length: 18 residues. V shed 2 bases and J 5 bases; nucleotides not matched to a gene: 16. Germline V gene sequence: CDR1 LGHNA, CDR2 YNFKEQ. CDR3 amino acids: CASSQFPGTSISGNEQYF. CDR3 nucleotides: TGTGCCAGCAGCCAATTCCCCGGGACTAGCATTTCCGGGAACGAGCAGTACTTC.

The chain combines TRBV27 with TRBJ2-2, with TRBD1 as a possible D gene (5 bases). There are 16 residues in the CDR3. Germline CDR1 is MNHEY and CDR2 is SMNVEV (reference sequence). V lost 0 bases, J lost 6 bases, and 14 bases lay in between. CDR3 amino acids: CASSLSGPGVAGELFF. The CDR3 DNA follows: TGTGCCAGCAGTTTATCGGGGCCTGGGGTAGCCGGGGAGCTGTTTTTT.

This chain joins TRBV5-1 and TRBJ1-2, with a weak D call TRBD1 (6 bases). CDR3 size: 15 residues. Germline V CDR1 and CDR2: SGHRS, YFSETQ. Trimming shortened V by 4 bases and J by 5 bases, and 18 bases separated the two germline ends. CDR3 in DNA: TGCGCCAGCAGCGCCTTTGATGGACAGCCTTATGGCTACACCTTC. Translating it yields CASSAFDGQPYGYTF.

This chain joins TRBV2 and TRBJ2-2; D is ambiguous. This CDR3 contains 12 residues. From germline, CDR1 is SNHLY and CDR2 FYNNEI. V lost 10 bases to trimming and J lost 5 bases, with 11 bases between them. For the CDR3, the DNA is TGTGCCACCTCCGAGTCGACCGGGGAGCTGTTTTTT. Its protein is CATSESTGELFF.

The chain's CDR3 is CASSPTKHYTQYF. The CDR3 DNA is TGTGCCAGCAGCCCGACTAAGCACTATACGCAGTATTTT. The chain carries TRBV11-2 and TRBJ2-3; tentatively, D is TRBD2 (5 bases). The CDR3 covers 13 residues. The V end was cut by 5 bases, the J end by 7 bases, with 13 bases between. CDR1 is SGHAT, CDR2 FQNNGV, per germline. Drawing the rest from reference TRBV11-2 and TRBJ2-3, the complete variable domain is EAGVAQSPRYKIIEKRQSVAFWCNPISGHATLYWYQQILGQGPKLLIQFQNNGVVDDSQLPKDRFSAERLKGVDSTLKIQPAKLEDSAVYLCASSPTKHYTQYFGPGTRLTVL.

The rearrangement links TRBV10-2 to TRBJ2-7; no firm D call. V was cut by 8 bases and J by 1 base, with 21 bases left in between. This CDR3 is 16 amino acids long. Per germline, CDR1 WSHSY and CDR2 SAAADI. The DNA for the CDR3 is TGCGCCAGCCTCATAAGGCGGCGTGGCCTTTCCTACGAGCAGTACTTC. Protein: CASLIRRRGLSYEQYF.

This chain joins TRBV19 and TRBJ2-3; 7 bases match TRBD2. Germline V gives CDR1 LNHDA, CDR2 SQIVND (reference sequence). Trimming removed 8 bases from V and 2 bases from J; junction bases left unmatched: 10. The CDR3 covers 15 residues. The CDR3, as DNA: TGTGCCAGTTCGATGGGGAGGGCCATCACAGATACGCAGTATTTT. Translating gives CASSMGRAITDTQYF.

On this clone: The DNA is left out, because the CDR3 cannot be placed on it with certainty; the CDR3 is given as TCRdb lists it. The J gene is TRBJ1-1, the V gene TRBV18; whether TRBD1, the table's D call, matches the DNA was not checked. Germline V gives CDR1 KGHSH, CDR2 LQKENI. Ends included, the CDR3 has 17 residues. CDR3 in amino acids: CASSPFGPGNMNTEAFF.

This clone was seen a single time. V and J are TRBV10-1 and TRBJ2-7; TRBD1 agrees at 10 bases. In germline, CDR1 is WNHNN, CDR2 SYGVQD (reference sequence). The CDR3 is 15 residues long. The ends lost 3 bases at V and 2 bases at J; junction bases unmatched: 4. The CDR3, as DNA: TGCGCCAGCAGTGACTACGGGACAGGGGCCTACGAGCAGTACTTC. As protein: CASSDYGTGAYEQYF.

This clone was observed a few times. The CDR3 loop is CASSLNSAGKNSPLHF. CDR3 nucleotides: TGTGCCAGCAGCTTAAACTCGGCAGGGAAAAATTCACCCCTCCACTTT. The rearrangement joins TRBV7-3 to TRBJ1-6; a weak D match, TRBD1 (5 bases). Germline V gene lookup returns CDR1 SGHTA and CDR2 FQGTGA. The V end was cut by 1 base, the J end by 7 bases, with 14 bases between. The CDR3 contains 16 residues. Based on the CDR3 plus reference TRBV7-3 and TRBJ1-6, the full variable domain is GAGVSQTPSNKVTEKGKYVELRCDPISGHTALYWYRQSLGQGPEFLIYFQGTGAADDSGLPNDRFFAVRPEGSVSTLKIQRTERGDSAVYLCASSLNSAGKNSPLHFGNGTRLTVT.

This clone has just a few counts. The genes are TRBV9 and TRBJ1-1; D unresolved. The CDR3 sequence is 12 residues long. CDR1 is SGDLS and CDR2 is YYNGEE in the germline V gene. Trimming removed 5 bases at V and 7 bases at J, with 12 bases between. CDR3 sequence (DNA): TGTGCCAGCAGTAGTGGGCAGGATGAAGCTTTCTTT. This gives the protein CASSSGQDEAFF.

The genes are TRBV11-2 and TRBJ2-1; D ambiguous. Germline CDR1 is SGHAT and CDR2 is FQNNGV. CDR3 length: 14 residues. Trimming took off 1 base at V and 8 bases at J, with 12 bases between the two ends. For the CDR3, the DNA is TGTGCCAGCAGCTTAGCCCCACGTACAGATGAGCAGTTCTTC. It translates to CASSLAPRTDEQFF. Complete variable domain (other parts from reference TRBV11-2 and TRBJ2-1): EAGVAQSPRYKIIEKRQSVAFWCNPISGHATLYWYQQILGQGPKLLIQFQNNGVVDDSQLPKDRFSAERLKGVDSTLKIQPAKLEDSAVYLCASSLAPRTDEQFFGPGTRLTVL.

The chain uses TRBV10-3 and TRBJ2-1; TRBD1 matches at 7 bases. CDR1 and CDR2 (germline): ENHRY, SYGVKD. The CDR3 loop spans 14 amino acids. Losses at the gene ends were 2 bases for V and 2 bases for J; bases not matched to a gene: 0. Here the CDR3 reads CAISEGQAYNEQFF. CDR3 bases: TGTGCCATCAGTGAGGGACAGGCCTACAATGAGCAGTTCTTC.